A selection of T cell receptor beta chains follows, all from one sample in a study of T cells expressing NK-cell markers. TCRdb re-called the 5' RACE reads, yielding one record per CDR3 amino acid sequence without DNA. The sample has some 340,000 distinct CDR3 sequences. The sample consisted of blood T cells: a sorted CD56 or NKG2C T cell subset, CD4+ or CD8+ T cells, or bulk PBMC T cells (not recorded which). These receptors all stem from a man aged 18-75 years in good health. Both conserved end residues are part of each CDR3.

v_gene: TRBV20-1
j_gene: TRBJ1-1
CDR3aa: CSARARQGPNTEAFF

v_gene: TRBV5-5
j_gene: TRBJ2-1
CDR3aa: CASSFLSGGTYNEQFF

v_gene: TRBV12-3/TRBV12-4
j_gene: TRBJ2-2
CDR3aa: CASRTSLASNTGELFF

v_gene: TRBV6-1
j_gene: TRBJ2-2
CDR3aa: CAIGGKFLNTGELFF

v_gene: TRBV7-3
j_gene: TRBJ2-4
CDR3aa: CASSLGWGNIQYF

v_gene: TRBV3-1
j_gene: TRBJ2-3
CDR3aa: CASSQTGTSGGAGTQYF

v_gene: TRBV25-1
j_gene: TRBJ2-7
CDR3aa: CASSEYPPGQGKNEQYF

v_gene: TRBV10-2
j_gene: TRBJ1-1
CDR3aa: CASRVAPNTEAFF

v_gene: TRBV6-1
j_gene: TRBJ2-1
CDR3aa: CASSERGLAGHNEQFF

v_gene: TRBV25-1
j_gene: TRBJ1-4
CDR3aa: CASSEYGQAREKLFF

v_gene: TRBV20-1
j_gene: TRBJ1-5
CDR3aa: CSAHRGWASNQPQHF

v_gene: TRBV5-1
j_gene: TRBJ1-2
CDR3aa: CASSPQGTLDNYGYTF

v_gene: TRBV5-1
j_gene: TRBJ2-1
CDR3aa: CASSSGRANYNEQFF

v_gene: TRBV24-1
j_gene: TRBJ2-7
CDR3aa: CATSVPVSGEQYF

v_gene: TRBV18
j_gene: TRBJ1-2
CDR3aa: CASGLTGNYGYTF

v_gene: TRBV5-8
j_gene: TRBJ2-3
CDR3aa: CASSLIRGRGLDTQYF

v_gene: TRBV6-5
j_gene: TRBJ2-2
CDR3aa: CASSYSGSGGAGELFF

v_gene: TRBV25-1
j_gene: TRBJ2-3
CDR3aa: CASSVSGGRTDTQYF

v_gene: TRBV29-1
j_gene: TRBJ2-7
CDR3aa: CSVGTYSEHEQYF

v_gene: TRBV7-2
j_gene: TRBJ2-7
CDR3aa: CASSRGLWRTYEQYF

v_gene: TRBV6-1
j_gene: TRBJ2-7
CDR3aa: CASRMHFRDRHSYEQYF

v_gene: TRBV15
j_gene: TRBJ1-5
CDR3aa: CATSRQGGSNQPQHF

v_gene: TRBV28
j_gene: TRBJ1-2
CDR3aa: CASSLSGWGYTF

v_gene: TRBV2
j_gene: TRBJ2-3
CDR3aa: CASSDGPGQHTDTQYF

v_gene: TRBV6-5
j_gene: TRBJ1-4
CDR3aa: CASSYSAVAEKLFF

v_gene: TRBV6-1
j_gene: TRBJ2-5
CDR3aa: CASGARGGQGETQYF

v_gene: TRBV24-1
j_gene: TRBJ1-2
CDR3aa: CATSDLQGDRVAYGYTF

v_gene: TRBV12-3/TRBV12-4
j_gene: TRBJ2-1
CDR3aa: CASSHRDSPMLF

v_gene: TRBV20-1
j_gene: TRBJ1-2
CDR3aa: CSGVGGDVAYGYTF

v_gene: TRBV9
j_gene: TRBJ2-3
CDR3aa: CASSPSARRSSTDTQYF

v_gene: TRBV27
j_gene: TRBJ1-6
CDR3aa: CASTRTGVDSPLHF

v_gene: TRBV2
j_gene: TRBJ1-3
CDR3aa: CASRREGNTIYF

v_gene: TRBV6-1
j_gene: TRBJ1-4
CDR3aa: CASGGLNLNEKLFF

v_gene: TRBV14
j_gene: TRBJ2-3
CDR3aa: CASSYLVSDTQYF

v_gene: TRBV28
j_gene: TRBJ1-1
CDR3aa: CASSQTGGGGRYTEAFF

v_gene: TRBV5-1
j_gene: TRBJ1-1
CDR3aa: CASSLGATPGTEAFF

v_gene: TRBV5-1
j_gene: TRBJ2-2
CDR3aa: CASSPGLQDLTGELFF

v_gene: TRBV7-8
j_gene: TRBJ1-1
CDR3aa: CASSLGQGEDTEAFF

v_gene: TRBV7-8
j_gene: TRBJ1-4
CDR3aa: CASSLVKEKLFF

v_gene: TRBV12-5
j_gene: TRBJ2-7
CDR3aa: CASGLVAGLFHEQYF

v_gene: TRBV24-1
j_gene: TRBJ2-2
CDR3aa: CATSEHRGRGKTGELFF

v_gene: TRBV7-9
j_gene: TRBJ1-2
CDR3aa: CASIKDRGYGYTF

v_gene: TRBV6-1
j_gene: TRBJ1-6
CDR3aa: CASIPTGENSPLHF

v_gene: TRBV12-3/TRBV12-4
j_gene: TRBJ1-2
CDR3aa: CASSSLTGIYGYTF

v_gene: TRBV25-1
j_gene: TRBJ2-1
CDR3aa: CASREAGANEQFF

v_gene: TRBV12-3/TRBV12-4
j_gene: TRBJ1-5
CDR3aa: CASSTSPGETQPQHF

v_gene: TRBV7-2
j_gene: TRBJ2-7
CDR3aa: CASSLGPSGGKAEQYF

v_gene: TRBV11-2
j_gene: TRBJ2-1
CDR3aa: CASSSIRLAHGEQFF

v_gene: TRBV19
j_gene: TRBJ1-1
CDR3aa: CASSFTGGGGMNTEAFF

v_gene: TRBV12-3/TRBV12-4
j_gene: TRBJ2-3
CDR3aa: CASRLSGGFDTQYF

v_gene: TRBV5-1
j_gene: TRBJ1-1
CDR3aa: CASSSGQQGVNTEAFF

v_gene: TRBV27
j_gene: TRBJ1-3
CDR3aa: CASSLNSGGNTIYF